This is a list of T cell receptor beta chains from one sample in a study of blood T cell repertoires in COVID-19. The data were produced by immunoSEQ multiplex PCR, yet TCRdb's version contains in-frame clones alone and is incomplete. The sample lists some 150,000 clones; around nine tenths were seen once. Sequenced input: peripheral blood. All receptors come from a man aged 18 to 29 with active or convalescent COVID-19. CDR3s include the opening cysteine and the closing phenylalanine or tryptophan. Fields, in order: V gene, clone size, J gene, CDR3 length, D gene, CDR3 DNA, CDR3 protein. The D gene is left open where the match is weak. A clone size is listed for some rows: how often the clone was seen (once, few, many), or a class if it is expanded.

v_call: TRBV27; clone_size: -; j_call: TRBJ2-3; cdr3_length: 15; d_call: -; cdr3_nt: TGTGCCAGCAGTTTTGGCGCGGGGAGCACAGATACGCAGTATTTT; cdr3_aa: CASSFGAGSTDTQYF
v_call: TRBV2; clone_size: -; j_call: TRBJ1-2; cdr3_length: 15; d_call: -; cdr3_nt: TGTGCCAGCAGTGAACGGGGGGTGACGGACTATGGCTACACCTTC; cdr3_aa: CASSERGVTDYGYTF
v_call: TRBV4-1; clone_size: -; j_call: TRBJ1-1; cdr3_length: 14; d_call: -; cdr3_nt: TGCGCCAGCAGCCAGTGGGCGATGAACACTGAAGCTTTCTTT; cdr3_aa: CASSQWAMNTEAFF
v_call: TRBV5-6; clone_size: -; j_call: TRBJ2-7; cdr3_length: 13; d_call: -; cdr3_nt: TGTGCCAGCAGCTTGGGAAGAGCCTACGAGCAGTACTTC; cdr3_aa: CASSLGRAYEQYF
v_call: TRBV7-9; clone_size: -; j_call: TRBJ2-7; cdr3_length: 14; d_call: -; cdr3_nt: TGTGCCAGCAGCTTAGCACAGAGCTCCTACGAGCAGTACTTC; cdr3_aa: CASSLAQSSYEQYF
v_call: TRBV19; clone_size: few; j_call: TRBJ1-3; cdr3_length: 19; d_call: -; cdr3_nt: TGTGCCAGTAGTATTTTCTCCCGGATATCTCAGGGATCTGGAAACACCATATATTTT; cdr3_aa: CASSIFSRISQGSGNTIYF
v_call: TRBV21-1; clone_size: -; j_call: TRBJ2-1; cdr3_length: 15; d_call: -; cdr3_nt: TGTGCCAGCAGCCTTTACAGGAGCTCCTACAATGAGCAGTTCTTC; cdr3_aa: CASSLYRSSYNEQFF
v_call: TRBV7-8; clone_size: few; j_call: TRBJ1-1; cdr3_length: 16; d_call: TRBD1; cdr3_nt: TGTGCCAGCAGCTTGCCCGGGACAGGGTTTAACACTGAAGCTTTCTTT; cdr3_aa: CASSLPGTGFNTEAFF
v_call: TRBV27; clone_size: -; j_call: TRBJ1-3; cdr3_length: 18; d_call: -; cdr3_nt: TGTGCCAGCAGTCTTCGAGGAGGGAGCCTCTCTACTGGAAACACCATATATTTT; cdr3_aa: CASSLRGGSLSTGNTIYF
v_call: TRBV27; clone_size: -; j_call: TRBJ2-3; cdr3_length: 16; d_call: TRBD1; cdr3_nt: TGTGCCAGCAGTGCCAAACAGGGGGCCGGCACAGATACGCAGTATTTT; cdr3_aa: CASSAKQGAGTDTQYF
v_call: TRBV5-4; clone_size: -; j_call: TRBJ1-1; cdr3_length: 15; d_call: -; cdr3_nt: TGTGCCAGCAGCTTGGCCACAGTCATGAACACTGAAGCTTTCTTT; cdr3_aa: CASSLATVMNTEAFF
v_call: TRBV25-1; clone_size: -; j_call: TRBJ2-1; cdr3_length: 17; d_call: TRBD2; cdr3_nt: TGTGCCAGCAGTGCATCGACCGGGACTAGAAAAAGGAATGAGCAGTTCTTC; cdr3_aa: CASSASTGTRKRNEQFF
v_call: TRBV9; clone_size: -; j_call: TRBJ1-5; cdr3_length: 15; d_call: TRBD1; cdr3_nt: TGTGCCAGCAGCGCAGGACAGGGAGGGGCTCAGCCCCAGCATTTT; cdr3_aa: CASSAGQGGAQPQHF
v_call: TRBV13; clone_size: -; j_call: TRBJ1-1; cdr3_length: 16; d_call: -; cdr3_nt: TGTGCCAGCAGCTTACAGGGCTTTGAATTGGGCACTGAAGCTTTCTTT; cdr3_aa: CASSLQGFELGTEAFF
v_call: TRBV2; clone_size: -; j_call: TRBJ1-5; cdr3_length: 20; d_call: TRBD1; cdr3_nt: TGTGCCAGCAGTGAACGAAAGAAAAGTTGGGACAGGGCTAGCAATCAGCCCCAGCATTTT; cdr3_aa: CASSERKKSWDRASNQPQHF
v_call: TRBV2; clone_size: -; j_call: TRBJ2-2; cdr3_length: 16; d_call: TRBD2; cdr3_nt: TGTGCCAGCAGGAGGACTAGCGGGAGTAACACCGGGGAGCTGTTTTTT; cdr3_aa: CASRRTSGSNTGELFF
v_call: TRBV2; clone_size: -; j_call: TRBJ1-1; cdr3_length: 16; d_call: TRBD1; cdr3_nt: TGTGCCAGCAGTGACCGGACAGGAGGAGAAATCACTGAAGCTTTCTTT; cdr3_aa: CASSDRTGGEITEAFF
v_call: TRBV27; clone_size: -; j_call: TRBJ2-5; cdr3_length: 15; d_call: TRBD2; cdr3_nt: TGTGCCAGCAGTTTCCTGGGACTAGCGGAAGAGACCCAGTACTTC; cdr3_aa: CASSFLGLAEETQYF
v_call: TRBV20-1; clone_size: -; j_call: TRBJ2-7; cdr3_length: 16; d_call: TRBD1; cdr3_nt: TGCAGTGCTAGTGTCGTGGGACAGGGGGCGATCTACGAGCAGTACTTC; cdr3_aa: CSASVVGQGAIYEQYF
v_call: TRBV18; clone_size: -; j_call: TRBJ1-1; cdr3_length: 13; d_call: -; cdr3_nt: TGTGCCAGCTCACCACGGGGGGACACTGAAGCTTTCTTT; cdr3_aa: CASSPRGDTEAFF
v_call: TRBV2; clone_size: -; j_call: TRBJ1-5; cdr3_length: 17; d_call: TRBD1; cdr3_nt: TGTGCCAGCAGACTCCGGACAGGGGGCTTTAGCAATCAGCCCCAGCATTTT; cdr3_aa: CASRLRTGGFSNQPQHF
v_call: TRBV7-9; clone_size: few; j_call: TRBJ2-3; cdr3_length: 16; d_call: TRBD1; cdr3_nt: TGTGCCAGCAGCGGGCAGACAGGGGGACGAACAGATACGCAGTATTTT; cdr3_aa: CASSGQTGGRTDTQYF
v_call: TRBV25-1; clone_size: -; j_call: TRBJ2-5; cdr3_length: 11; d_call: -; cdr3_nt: TGTGCCAGCGGGCTGACAGGCATTTCGGACTTC; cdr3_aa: CASGLTGISDF
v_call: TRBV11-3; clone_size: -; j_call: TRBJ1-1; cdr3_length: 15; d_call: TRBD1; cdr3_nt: TGTGCCAGCAGCTTACATGGACAGGGTGGCACTGAAGCTTTCTTT; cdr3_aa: CASSLHGQGGTEAFF
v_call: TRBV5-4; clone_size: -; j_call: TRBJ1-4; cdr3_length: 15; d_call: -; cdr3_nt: TGTGCCAGCAGCCCGGCCGGGGGAGCTAATGAAAAACTGTTTTTT; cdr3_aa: CASSPAGGANEKLFF
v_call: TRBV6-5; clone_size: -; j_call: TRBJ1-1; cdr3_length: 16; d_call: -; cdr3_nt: TGTGCCAGCAGTTACTCGAAGCTACCAGGGAACACTGAAGCTTTCTTT; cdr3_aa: CASSYSKLPGNTEAFF
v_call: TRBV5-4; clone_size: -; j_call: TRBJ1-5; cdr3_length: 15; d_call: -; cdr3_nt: TGTGCCAGCAGCGATTACAGGGATGGCAATCAGCCCCAGCATTTT; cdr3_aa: CASSDYRDGNQPQHF
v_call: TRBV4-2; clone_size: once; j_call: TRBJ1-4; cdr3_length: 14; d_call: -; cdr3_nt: TGTGCCAGCAGCCAAGTTCAGGGCAATGAAAAACTGTTTTTT; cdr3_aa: CASSQVQGNEKLFF
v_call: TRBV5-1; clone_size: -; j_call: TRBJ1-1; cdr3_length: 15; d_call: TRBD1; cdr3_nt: TGCGCCAGCACCCTTGGGGCAGGGGGCAATGCTGAAGCTTTCTTT; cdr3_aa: CASTLGAGGNAEAFF